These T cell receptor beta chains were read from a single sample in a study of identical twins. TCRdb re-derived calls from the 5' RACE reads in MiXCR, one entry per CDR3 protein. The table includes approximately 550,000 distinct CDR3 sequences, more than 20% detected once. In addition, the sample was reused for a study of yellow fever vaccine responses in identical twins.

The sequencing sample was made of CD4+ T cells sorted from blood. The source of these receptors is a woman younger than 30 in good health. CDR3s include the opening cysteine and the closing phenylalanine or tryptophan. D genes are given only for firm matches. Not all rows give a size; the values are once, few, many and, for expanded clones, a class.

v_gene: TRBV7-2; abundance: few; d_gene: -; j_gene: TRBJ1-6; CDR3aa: CASSLSQTNSPLHF; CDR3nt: TGTGCCAGCAGCTTGTCCCAGACGAATTCACCCCTCCACTTT
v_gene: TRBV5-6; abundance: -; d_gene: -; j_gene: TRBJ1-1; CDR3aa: CASTEVGVEHTEAFF; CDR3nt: TGTGCCAGCACCGAAGTCGGGGTTGAGCACACTGAAGCTTTCTTT
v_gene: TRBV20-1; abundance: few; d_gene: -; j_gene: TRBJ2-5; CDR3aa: CSARGLAMETQYF; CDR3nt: TGCAGTGCTAGGGGGCTAGCAATGGAGACCCAGTACTTC
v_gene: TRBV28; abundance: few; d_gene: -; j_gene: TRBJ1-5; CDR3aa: CASSLLVGMGNQPQHF; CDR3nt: TGTGCCAGCAGTTTATTGGTAGGGATGGGCAATCAGCCCCAGCATTTT
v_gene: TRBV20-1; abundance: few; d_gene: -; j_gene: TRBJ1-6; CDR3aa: CSASVVGGFESSPLHF; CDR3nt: TGCAGTGCTAGTGTCGTCGGGGGTTTCGAGAGCTCACCCCTCCACTTT
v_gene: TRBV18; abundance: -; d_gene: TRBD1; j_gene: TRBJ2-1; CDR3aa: CASSRPGTGNYNEQFF; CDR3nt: TGTGCCAGCTCACGTCCCGGGACAGGGAACTACAATGAGCAGTTCTTC
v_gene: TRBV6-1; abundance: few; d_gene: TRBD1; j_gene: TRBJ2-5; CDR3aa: CASRKGQGAGETQYF; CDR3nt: TGTGCCAGCAGGAAGGGACAGGGGGCGGGAGAGACCCAGTACTTC
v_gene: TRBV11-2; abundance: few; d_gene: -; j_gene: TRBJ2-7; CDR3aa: CASSLADGEQYF; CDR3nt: TGTGCCAGCAGCTTAGCGGATGGCGAGCAGTACTTC
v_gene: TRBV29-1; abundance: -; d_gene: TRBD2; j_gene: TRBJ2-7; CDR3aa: CSGTTSGRSPYEQYF; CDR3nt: TGCAGCGGTACGACTAGCGGGAGAAGTCCCTACGAGCAGTACTTC
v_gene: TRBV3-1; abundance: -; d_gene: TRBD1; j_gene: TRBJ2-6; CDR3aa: CAFCPTARTGGAGANVLTF; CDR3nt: TGTGCCTTCTGCCCTACGGCACGAACAGGGGGCGCTGGGGCCAACGTCCTGACTTTC
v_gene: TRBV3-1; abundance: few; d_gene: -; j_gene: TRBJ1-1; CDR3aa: CASSPLQGMNTEAFF; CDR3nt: TGTGCCAGCAGCCCACTACAGGGAATGAACACTGAAGCTTTCTTT
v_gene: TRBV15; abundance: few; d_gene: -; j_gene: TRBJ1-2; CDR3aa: CATSRANNYGYTF; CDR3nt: TGTGCCACCAGCAGAGCAAACAACTATGGCTACACCTTC
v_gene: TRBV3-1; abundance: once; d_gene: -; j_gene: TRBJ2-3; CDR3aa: CASSAKTPKLIRTDTQYF; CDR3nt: TGTGCCAGCAGCGCAAAAACCCCAAAGCTGATTCGCACAGATACGCAGTATTTT
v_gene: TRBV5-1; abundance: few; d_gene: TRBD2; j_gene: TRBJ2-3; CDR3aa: CASSLEVASGSDTDTQYF; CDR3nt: TGCGCCAGCAGCTTGGAGGTTGCTAGCGGGAGTGACACAGATACGCAGTATTTT
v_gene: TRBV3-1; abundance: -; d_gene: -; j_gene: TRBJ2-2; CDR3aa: CASSQMGVGGELFF; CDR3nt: TGTGCCAGCAGCCAAATGGGGGTCGGCGGGGAGCTGTTTTTT
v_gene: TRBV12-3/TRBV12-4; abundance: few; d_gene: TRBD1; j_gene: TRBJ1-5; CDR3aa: CASRGQGVSPQHF; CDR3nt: TGTGCCAGCAGGGGACAGGGGGTCTCTCCCCAGCATTTT
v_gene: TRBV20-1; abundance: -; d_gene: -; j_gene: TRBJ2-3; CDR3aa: CSAKWTSTDTQYF; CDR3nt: TGCAGTGCTAAGTGGACTAGCACAGATACGCAGTATTTT
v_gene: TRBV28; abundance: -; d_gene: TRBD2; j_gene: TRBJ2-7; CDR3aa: CASSSPQLAQGEQYF; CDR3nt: TGTGCCAGCAGTTCACCCCAACTAGCGCAAGGGGAGCAGTACTTC
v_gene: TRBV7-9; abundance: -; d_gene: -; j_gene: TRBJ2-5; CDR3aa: CASSFPTGPAAQYF; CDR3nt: TGTGCCAGCAGCTTTCCGACAGGACCAGCGGCCCAGTACTTC
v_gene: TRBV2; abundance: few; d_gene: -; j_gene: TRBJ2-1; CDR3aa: CASMPENEQFF; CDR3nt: TGTGCCAGCATGCCGGAGAATGAGCAGTTCTTC
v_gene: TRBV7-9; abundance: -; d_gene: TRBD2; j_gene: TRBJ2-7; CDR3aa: CAGSLGTSGTSYEQYF; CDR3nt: TGTGCCGGCAGCTTAGGGACTAGCGGGACCTCCTACGAGCAGTACTTC
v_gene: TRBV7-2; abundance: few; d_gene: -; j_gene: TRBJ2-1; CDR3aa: CASSLSTAGGHNEQFF; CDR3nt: TGTGCCAGCAGCTTGTCGACAGCCGGAGGGCACAATGAGCAGTTCTTC
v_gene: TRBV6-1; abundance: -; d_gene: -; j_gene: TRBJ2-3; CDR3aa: CASSERQGVTSVSTDTQYF; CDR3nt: TGTGCCAGCAGTGAACGACAGGGTGTGACTAGCGTGAGCACAGATACGCAGTATTTT
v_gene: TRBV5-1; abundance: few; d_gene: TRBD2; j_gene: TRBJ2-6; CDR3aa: CASSLYPTSGITGANVLTF; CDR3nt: TGCGCCAGCAGCTTGTACCCGACTAGCGGGATTACTGGGGCCAACGTCCTGACTTTC
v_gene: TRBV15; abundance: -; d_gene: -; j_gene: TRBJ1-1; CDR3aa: CATSSKEQLNTEAFF; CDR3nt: TGTGCCACCAGCTCCAAGGAGCAGTTGAACACTGAAGCTTTCTTT
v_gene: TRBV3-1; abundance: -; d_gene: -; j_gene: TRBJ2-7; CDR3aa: CASSQGTATYEQYF; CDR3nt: TGTGCCAGCAGCCAAGGGACGGCCACCTACGAGCAGTACTTC
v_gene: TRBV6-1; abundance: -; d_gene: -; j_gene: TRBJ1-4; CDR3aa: CASSRPGLGEKLFF; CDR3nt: TGTGCCAGCAGCAGACCGGGATTGGGGGAAAAACTGTTTTTT
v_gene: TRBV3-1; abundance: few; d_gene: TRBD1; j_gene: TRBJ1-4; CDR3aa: CASSHDRGVNEKLFF; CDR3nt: TGTGCCAGCAGCCACGACAGGGGCGTAAATGAAAAACTGTTTTTT
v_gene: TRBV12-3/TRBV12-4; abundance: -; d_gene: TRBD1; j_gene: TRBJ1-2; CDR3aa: CASSPLRDSPGYTF; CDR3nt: TGTGCCAGCAGTCCCCTCCGGGACAGCCCTGGCTACACCTTC
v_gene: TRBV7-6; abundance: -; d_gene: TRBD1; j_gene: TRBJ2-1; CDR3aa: CASSLKRGQGNYNEQFF; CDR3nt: TGTGCCAGCAGCTTAAAGAGGGGACAGGGCAATTACAATGAGCAGTTCTTC
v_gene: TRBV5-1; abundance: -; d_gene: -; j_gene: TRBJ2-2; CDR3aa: CASSHGRNTGELFF; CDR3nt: TGCGCCAGCAGCCACGGGCGGAACACCGGGGAGCTGTTTTTT
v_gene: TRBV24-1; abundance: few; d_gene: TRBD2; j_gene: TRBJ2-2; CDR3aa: CATSDLSSGTNTGELFF; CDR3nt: TGTGCCACCAGTGATTTGTCTAGCGGAACGAACACCGGGGAGCTGTTTTTT
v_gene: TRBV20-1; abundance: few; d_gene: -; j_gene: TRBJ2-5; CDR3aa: CSATPRQRGYLETQYF; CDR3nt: TGCAGTGCTACCCCTAGACAGCGCGGATACCTGGAGACCCAGTACTTC
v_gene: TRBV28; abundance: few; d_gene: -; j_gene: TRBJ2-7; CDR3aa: CASSGGGGTYEQYF; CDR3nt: TGTGCCAGCAGTGGGGGAGGAGGAACCTACGAGCAGTACTTC
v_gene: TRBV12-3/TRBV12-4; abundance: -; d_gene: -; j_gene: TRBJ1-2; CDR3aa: CASSLGHRYGYTF; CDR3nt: TGTGCCAGCAGCCTAGGGCACCGCTATGGCTACACCTTC
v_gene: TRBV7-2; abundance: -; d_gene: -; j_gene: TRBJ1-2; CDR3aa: CASRYGRNYGYTF; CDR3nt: TGTGCCAGCAGATATGGACGGAACTATGGCTACACCTTC
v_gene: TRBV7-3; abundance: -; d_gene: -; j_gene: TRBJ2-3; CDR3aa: CASSLTVVDTQYF; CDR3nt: TGTGCCAGCAGCTTAACGGTGGTAGATACGCAGTATTTT
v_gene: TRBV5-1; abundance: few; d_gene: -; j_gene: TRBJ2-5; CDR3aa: CASSHGPGRVAETQYF; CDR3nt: TGCGCCAGCAGCCATGGACCGGGACGGGTGGCAGAGACCCAGTACTTC
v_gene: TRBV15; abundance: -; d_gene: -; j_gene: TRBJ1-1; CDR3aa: CATSGRGVTEAFF; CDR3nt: TGTGCCACCAGTGGGAGAGGGGTCACTGAAGCTTTCTTT
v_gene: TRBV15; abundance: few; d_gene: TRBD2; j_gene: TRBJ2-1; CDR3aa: CATSSWATSGSYNEQFF; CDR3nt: TGTGCCACCAGCAGTTGGGCAACTAGCGGCTCCTACAATGAGCAGTTCTTC
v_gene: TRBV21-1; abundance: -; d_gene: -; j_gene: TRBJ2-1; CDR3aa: CASSKPGRRETYNEQFF; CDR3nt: TGTGCCAGCAGCAAACCGGGGAGGCGGGAGACCTACAATGAGCAGTTCTTC
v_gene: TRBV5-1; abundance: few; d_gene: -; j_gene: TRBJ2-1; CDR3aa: CASSLRGESYNEQFF; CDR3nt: TGCGCCAGCAGCTTGAGGGGGGAGTCCTACAATGAGCAGTTCTTC
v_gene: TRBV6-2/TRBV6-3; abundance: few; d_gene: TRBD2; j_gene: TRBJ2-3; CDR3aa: CASTPRLAGRTDTQYF; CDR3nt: TGTGCCAGCACACCTCGACTAGCGGGACGCACAGATACGCAGTATTTT
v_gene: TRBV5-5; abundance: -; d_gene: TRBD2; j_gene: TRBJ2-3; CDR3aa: CASSLPLAGAADTQYF; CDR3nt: TGTGCCAGCAGCTTACCACTAGCGGGAGCTGCAGATACGCAGTATTTT
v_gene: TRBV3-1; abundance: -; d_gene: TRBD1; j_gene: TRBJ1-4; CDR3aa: CASSQGQGWKLFF; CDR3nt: TGTGCCAGCAGCCAAGGACAGGGTTGGAAACTGTTTTTT
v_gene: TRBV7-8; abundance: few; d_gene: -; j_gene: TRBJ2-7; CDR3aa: CASSWVGSSSYEQYF; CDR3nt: TGTGCCAGCAGCTGGGTCGGCTCTAGCTCCTACGAGCAGTACTTC
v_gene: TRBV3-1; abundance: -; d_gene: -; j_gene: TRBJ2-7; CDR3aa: CASSQVEGSYEQYF; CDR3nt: TGTGCCAGCAGCCAAGTAGAGGGCTCCTACGAGCAGTACTTC
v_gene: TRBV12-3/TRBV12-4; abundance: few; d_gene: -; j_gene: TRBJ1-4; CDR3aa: CASSLGLTGEKLFF; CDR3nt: TGTGCCAGCAGTCTTGGACTCACGGGTGAAAAACTGTTTTTT
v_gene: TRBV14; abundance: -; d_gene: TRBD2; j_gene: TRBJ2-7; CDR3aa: CASSQGLAGWSYF; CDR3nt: TGTGCCAGCAGCCAAGGATTAGCGGGATGGTCGTACTTC
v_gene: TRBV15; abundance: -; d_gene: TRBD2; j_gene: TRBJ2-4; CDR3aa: CATSRGGEGRNIQYF; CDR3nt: TGTGCCACCAGCAGGGGAGGGGAGGGGAGAAACATTCAGTACTTC
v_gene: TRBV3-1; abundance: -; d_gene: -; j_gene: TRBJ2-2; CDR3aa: CASSHKRSDTGELFF; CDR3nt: TGTGCCAGCAGCCACAAGCGGTCGGACACCGGGGAGCTGTTTTTT
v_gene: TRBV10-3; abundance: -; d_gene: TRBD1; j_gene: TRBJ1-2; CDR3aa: CAISGDRARGYTF; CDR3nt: TGTGCCATCAGCGGAGACAGGGCAAGGGGCTACACCTTC
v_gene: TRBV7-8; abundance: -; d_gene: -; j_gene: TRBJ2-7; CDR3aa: CASSFGSSSYEQYF; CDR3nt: TGTGCCAGCAGCTTTGGTAGCAGCTCCTACGAGCAGTACTTC
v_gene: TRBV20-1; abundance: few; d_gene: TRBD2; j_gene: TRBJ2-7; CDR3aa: CSARDPSGSYEQYF; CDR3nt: TGCAGTGCTAGAGATCCTAGCGGGAGCTACGAGCAGTACTTC
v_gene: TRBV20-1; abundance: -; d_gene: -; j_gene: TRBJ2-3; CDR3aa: CSAIGQTADTQYF; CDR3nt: TGCAGTGCTATCGGACAGACAGCAGATACGCAGTATTTT
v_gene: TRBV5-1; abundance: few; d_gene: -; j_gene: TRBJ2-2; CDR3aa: CASSPRTDDTGELFF; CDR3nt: TGCGCCAGCAGCCCCCGGACAGATGACACCGGGGAGCTGTTTTTT
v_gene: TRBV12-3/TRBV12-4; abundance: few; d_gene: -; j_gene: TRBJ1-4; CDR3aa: CASTAGGVNEKLFF; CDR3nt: TGTGCCAGCACCGCCGGGGGGGTTAATGAAAAACTGTTTTTT
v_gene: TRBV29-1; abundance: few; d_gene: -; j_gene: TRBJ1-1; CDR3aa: CSVGNRAEAFF; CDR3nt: TGCAGCGTGGGGAACAGGGCTGAAGCTTTCTTT
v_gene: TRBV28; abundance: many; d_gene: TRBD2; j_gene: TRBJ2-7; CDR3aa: CASSLVGGSSYEQYF; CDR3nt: TGTGCCAGCAGTTTAGTAGGCGGGAGCTCCTACGAGCAGTACTTC
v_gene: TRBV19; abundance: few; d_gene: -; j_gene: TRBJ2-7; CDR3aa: CASSPSPLAPAYEQYF; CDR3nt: TGTGCCAGTAGTCCTAGTCCGCTAGCGCCCGCCTACGAGCAGTACTTC